These 6 T cell receptor beta chains were all obtained from the same sample, sequenced in a study of blood T cell repertoires in COVID-19 (dated by TCRdb to 2018 to 2020). Library generation was performed with the immunoSEQ multiplex PCR assay. In TCRdb, the immuneACCESS table is reduced to in-frame sequences with V and J assigned. These tables do not hold every clone; where another copy was compared, an unresolved V gene accounts for under half, and the others remain unexplained. This sample lists 130,000 or so clones; approximately 84% were detected once. The ten most abundant clones make up about 18% of the sample. Sequenced input: peripheral blood. The receptors shown here come from a woman of 80 years or more with acute or convalescent COVID-19.

The chain joins TRBV6-4 to TRBJ1-1; TRBD1 is a possible D gene (6 bases). Trimming shortened V by 6 bases and J by 2 bases, and 10 bases separated the two germline ends. CDR1 and CDR2 from the germline V gene are MRHNA and SNTAGT. This CDR3 is 13 amino acids long. The CDR3 here is CASRQGYNTEAFF. For the CDR3, the DNA is TGTGCCAGCAGACAGGGTTACAACACTGAAGCTTTCTTT.

This clone showed up many times. The chain has TRBV29-1 and TRBJ2-7; TRBD1 aligns across 11 bases. Germline CDR1 and CDR2: SQVTM and ANQGSEA. Losses at the gene ends were 7 bases for V and 2 bases for J; bases not matched to a gene: 1. The CDR3 is 12 amino acids. The CDR3 DNA is TGCAGCGGGGGACAGGGGGCCTACGAGCAGTACTTC. The encoded protein is CSGGQGAYEQYF.

This clone was seen once. The chain joins TRBV3-1 (or the pseudogene TRBV3-2) to TRBJ2-3; D is uncertain. V was pared by 3 bases and J by 1 base, with 11 bases between. CDR1 and CDR2 from the germline V gene are LGHDT and YNNKEL (reference sequence). The CDR3 spans 15 residues. DNA for the CDR3: TGTGCCAGCAGCCATCTAGGCTACGGCACAGATACGCAGTATTTT. Protein product: CASSHLGYGTDTQYF.

J is TRBJ1-2 and V is TRBV23-1; a possible D gene is TRBD1 (6 bases). TRBV23-1 is known as an ORF, though its function is uncertain. CDR3 length: 17 amino acids. V was shortened by 4 bases and J by 0 bases, with 18 bases between the two germline ends. CDR3 nucleotides: TGCGCCAGCAGTCTCTTCAACGAGGGGGAGTCTAACTATGGCTACACCTTC. It yields the protein CASSLFNEGESNYGYTF.

The rearrangement joins TRBV12-5 to TRBJ1-3, with 10 bases matching TRBD1. V shed 5 bases and J 2 bases; nucleotides not matched to a gene: 6. The germline gives CDR1 LGHNT, CDR2 FRNRAP. The CDR3 consists of 16 residues. CDR3 amino acids: CASGPTDRGPGNTIYF. CDR3 sequence (DNA): TGTGCTAGTGGTCCCACCGACAGGGGGCCTGGAAACACCATATATTTT.

Here the CDR3 reads CASSQMTGSFPGYTF. The CDR3 coding sequence is TGCGCCAGCAGCCAAATGACAGGTTCCTTCCCCGGCTACACCTTC. The chain links TRBV4-1 to TRBJ1-2; D might be TRBD1 (6 bases). Trimming stripped 2 bases from V and 8 bases from J, with 18 bases between. This CDR3 is 15 amino acids long. Germline loops: CDR1 MGHRA, CDR2 YSYEKL.